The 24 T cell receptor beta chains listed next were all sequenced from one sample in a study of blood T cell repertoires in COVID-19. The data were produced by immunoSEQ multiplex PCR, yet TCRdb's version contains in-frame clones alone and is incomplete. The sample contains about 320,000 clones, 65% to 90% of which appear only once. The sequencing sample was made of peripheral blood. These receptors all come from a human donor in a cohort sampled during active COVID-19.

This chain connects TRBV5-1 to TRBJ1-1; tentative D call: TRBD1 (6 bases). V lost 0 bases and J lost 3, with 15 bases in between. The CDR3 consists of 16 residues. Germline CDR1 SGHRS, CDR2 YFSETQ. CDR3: CASSLGAPGQDTEAFF. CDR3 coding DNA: TGCGCCAGCAGCTTGGGGGCTCCGGGACAAGACACTGAAGCTTTCTTT.

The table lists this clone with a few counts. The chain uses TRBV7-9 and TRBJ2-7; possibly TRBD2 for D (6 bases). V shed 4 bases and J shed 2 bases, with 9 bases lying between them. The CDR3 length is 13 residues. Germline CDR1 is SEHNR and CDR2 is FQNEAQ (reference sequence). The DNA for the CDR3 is TGTGCCAGCAGCTCTCCGGGGGCCTACGAGCAGTACTTC. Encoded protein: CASSSPGAYEQYF. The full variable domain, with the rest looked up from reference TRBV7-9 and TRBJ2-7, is DTGVSQNPRHKITKRGQNVTFRCDPISEHNRLYWYRQTLGQGPEFLTYFQNEAQLEKSRLLSDRFSAERPKGSFSTLEIQRTEQGDSAMYLCASSSPGAYEQYFGPGTRLTVT.

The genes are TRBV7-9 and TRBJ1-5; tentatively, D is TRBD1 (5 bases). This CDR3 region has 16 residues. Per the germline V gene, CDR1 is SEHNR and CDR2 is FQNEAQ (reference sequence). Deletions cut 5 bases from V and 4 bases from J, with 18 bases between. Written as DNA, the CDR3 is TGTGCCAGCAGCCCTGGACAACTAAGTCCTAATCAGCCCCAGCATTTT. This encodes CASSPGQLSPNQPQHF.

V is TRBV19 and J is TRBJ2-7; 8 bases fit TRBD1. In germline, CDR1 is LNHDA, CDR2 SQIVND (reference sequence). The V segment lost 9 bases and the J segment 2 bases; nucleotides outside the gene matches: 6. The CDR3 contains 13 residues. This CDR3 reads CASNPTGAYEQYF. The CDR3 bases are TGTGCCAGCAATCCGACAGGGGCCTACGAGCAGTACTTC.

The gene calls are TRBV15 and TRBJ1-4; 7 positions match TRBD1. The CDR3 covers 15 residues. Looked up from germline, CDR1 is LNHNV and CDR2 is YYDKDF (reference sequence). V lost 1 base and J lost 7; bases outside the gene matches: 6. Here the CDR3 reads CATSRGTGAGEKLFF. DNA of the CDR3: TGTGCCACCAGCAGAGGAACAGGGGCGGGTGAAAAACTGTTTTTT. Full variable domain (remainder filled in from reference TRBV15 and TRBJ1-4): DAMVIQNPRYQVTQFGKPVTLSCSQTLNHNVMYWYQQKSSQAPKLLFHYYDKDFNNEADTPDNFQSRRPNTSFCFLDIRSPGLGDTAMYLCATSRGTGAGEKLFFGSGTQLSVL.

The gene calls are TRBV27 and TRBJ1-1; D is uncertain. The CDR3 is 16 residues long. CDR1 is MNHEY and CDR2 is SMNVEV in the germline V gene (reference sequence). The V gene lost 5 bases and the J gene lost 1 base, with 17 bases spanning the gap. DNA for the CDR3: TGTGCCAGCAGTCCTATTGTAGAGGTACAGAACACTGAAGCTTTCTTT. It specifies CASSPIVEVQNTEAFF.

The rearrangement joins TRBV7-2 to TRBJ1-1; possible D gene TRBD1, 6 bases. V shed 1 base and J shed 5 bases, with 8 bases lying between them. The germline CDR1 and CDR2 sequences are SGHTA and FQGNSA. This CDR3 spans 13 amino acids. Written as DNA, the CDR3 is TGTGCCAGCAGCTTAGGACAGGTAACTGAAGCTTTCTTT. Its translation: CASSLGQVTEAFF.

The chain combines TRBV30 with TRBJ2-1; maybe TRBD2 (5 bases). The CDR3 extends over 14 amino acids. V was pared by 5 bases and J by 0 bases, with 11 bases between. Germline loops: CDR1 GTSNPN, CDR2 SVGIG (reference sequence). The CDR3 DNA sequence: TGTGCCTGGGCCCCGGGGTCCTCCTACAATGAGCAGTTCTTC. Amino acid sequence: CAWAPGSSYNEQFF.

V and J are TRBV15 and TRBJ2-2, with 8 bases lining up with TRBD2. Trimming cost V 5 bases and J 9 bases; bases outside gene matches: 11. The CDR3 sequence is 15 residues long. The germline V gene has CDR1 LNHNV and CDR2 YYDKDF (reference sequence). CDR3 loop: CATSSGGASSRELFF. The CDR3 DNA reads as TGTGCCACCAGCTCGGGGGGGGCCTCGTCCCGGGAGCTGTTTTTT.

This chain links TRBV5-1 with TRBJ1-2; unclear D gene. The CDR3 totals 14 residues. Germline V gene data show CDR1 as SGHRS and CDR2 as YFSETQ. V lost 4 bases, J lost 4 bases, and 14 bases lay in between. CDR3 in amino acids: CASSEEWEGYGYTF. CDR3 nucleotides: TGCGCCAGCAGCGAGGAGTGGGAGGGCTATGGCTACACCTTC.

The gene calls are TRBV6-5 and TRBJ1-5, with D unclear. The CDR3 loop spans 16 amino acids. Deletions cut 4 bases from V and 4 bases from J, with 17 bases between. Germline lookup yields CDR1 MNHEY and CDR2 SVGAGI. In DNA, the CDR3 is TGTGCCAGCAGTTCCTTCAGGTCCTCGGGGAATCAGCCCCAGCATTTT. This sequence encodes CASSSFRSSGNQPQHF.

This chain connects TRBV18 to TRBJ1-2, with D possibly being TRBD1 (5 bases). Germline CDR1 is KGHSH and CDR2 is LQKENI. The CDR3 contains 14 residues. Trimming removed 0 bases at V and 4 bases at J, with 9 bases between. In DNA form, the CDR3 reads TGTGCCAGCTCACCACCGCAGGGCAGCTATGGCTACACCTTC. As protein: CASSPPQGSYGYTF.

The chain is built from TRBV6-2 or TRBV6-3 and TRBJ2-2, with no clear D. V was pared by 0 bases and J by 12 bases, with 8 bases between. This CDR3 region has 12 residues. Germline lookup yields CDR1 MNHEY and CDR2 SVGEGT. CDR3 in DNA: TGTGCCAGCAGTTACTCCGCGGCGCAGCTGTTTTTT. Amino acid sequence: CASSYSAAQLFF.

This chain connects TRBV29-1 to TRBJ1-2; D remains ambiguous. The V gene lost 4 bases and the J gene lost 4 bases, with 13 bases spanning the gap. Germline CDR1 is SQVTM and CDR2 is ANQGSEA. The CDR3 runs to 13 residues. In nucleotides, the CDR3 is TGCAGCGTTGTCCTCAGGCGAACCTATGGCTACACCTTC. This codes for CSVVLRRTYGYTF.

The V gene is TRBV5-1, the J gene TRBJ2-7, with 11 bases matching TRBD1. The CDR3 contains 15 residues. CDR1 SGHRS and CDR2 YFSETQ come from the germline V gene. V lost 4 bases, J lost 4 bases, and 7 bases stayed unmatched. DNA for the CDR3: TGCGCCAGCAGCGCCGACCGGGACAGGGGGTACGAGCAGTACTTC. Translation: CASSADRDRGYEQYF.

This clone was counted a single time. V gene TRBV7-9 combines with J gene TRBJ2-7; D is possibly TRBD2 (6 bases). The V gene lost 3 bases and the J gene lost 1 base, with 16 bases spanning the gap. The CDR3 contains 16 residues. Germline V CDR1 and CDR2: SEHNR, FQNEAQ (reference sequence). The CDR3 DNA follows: TGTGCCAGCAGCTTGGGTATAACGGGGACTTCCTACGAGCAGTACTTC. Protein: CASSLGITGTSYEQYF. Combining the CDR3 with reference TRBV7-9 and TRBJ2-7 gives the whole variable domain DTGVSQNPRHKITKRGQNVTFRCDPISEHNRLYWYRQTLGQGPEFLTYFQNEAQLEKSRLLSDRFSAERPKGSFSTLEIQRTEQGDSAMYLCASSLGITGTSYEQYFGPGTRLTVT.

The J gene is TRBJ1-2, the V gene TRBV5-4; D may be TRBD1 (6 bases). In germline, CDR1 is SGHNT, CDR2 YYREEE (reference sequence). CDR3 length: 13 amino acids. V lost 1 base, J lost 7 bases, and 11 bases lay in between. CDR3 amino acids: CASSLTGSGGYTF. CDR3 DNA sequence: TGTGCCAGCAGCTTGACAGGGTCAGGTGGCTACACCTTC. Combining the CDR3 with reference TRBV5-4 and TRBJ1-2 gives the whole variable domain ETGVTQSPTHLIKTRGQQVTLRCSSQSGHNTVSWYQQALGQGPQFIFQYYREEENGRGNFPPRFSGLQFPNYSSELNVNALELDDSALYLCASSLTGSGGYTFGSGTRLTVV.

The CDR3 nucleotides read TGTGCCAGCAGAACTAACGGGTCGCAGAACACTGAAGCTTTCTTT. It is translated as CASRTNGSQNTEAFF. V gene TRBV9 combines with J gene TRBJ1-1; no firm D call. The CDR3 extends over 15 amino acids. CDR1 and CDR2 from the germline V gene are SGDLS and YYNGEE. Deletions cut 5 bases from V and 1 base from J, with 15 bases between.

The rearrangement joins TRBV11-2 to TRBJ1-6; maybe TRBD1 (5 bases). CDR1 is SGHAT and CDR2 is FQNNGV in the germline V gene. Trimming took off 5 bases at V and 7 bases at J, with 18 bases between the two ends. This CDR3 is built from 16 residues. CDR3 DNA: TGTGCCAGCAGCACCCGACCTACAGGCGTCAATTCACCCCTCCACTTT. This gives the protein CASSTRPTGVNSPLHF.

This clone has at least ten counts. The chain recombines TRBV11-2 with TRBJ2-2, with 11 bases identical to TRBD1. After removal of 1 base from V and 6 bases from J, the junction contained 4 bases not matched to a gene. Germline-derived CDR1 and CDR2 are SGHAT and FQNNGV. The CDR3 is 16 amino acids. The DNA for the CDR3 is TGTGCCAGCAGCTTAGTGTTGGGACAGGGGGCCGGGGAGCTGTTTTTT. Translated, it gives CASSLVLGQGAGELFF.

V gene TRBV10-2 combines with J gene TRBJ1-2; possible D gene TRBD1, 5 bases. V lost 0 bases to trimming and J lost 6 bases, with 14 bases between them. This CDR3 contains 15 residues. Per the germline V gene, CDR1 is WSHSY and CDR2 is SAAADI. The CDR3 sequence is CASSESYRTIHGYTF. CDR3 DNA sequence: TGCGCCAGCAGTGAGTCGTATCGGACAATCCATGGCTACACCTTC.

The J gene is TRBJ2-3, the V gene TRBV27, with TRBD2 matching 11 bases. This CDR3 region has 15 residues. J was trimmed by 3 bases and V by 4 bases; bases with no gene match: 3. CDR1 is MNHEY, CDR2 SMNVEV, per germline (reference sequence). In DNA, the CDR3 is TGTGCCAGCAGTTCCGGGACTAGCGGAACAGATACGCAGTATTTT. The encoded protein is CASSSGTSGTDTQYF.

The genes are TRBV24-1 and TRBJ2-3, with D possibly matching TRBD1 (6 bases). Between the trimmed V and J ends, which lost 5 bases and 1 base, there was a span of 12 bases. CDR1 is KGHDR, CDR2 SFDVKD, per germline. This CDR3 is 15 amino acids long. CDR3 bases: TGTGCCACCAGTGTTCCAGGGGTCGGCACAGATACGCAGTATTTT. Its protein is CATSVPGVGTDTQYF.

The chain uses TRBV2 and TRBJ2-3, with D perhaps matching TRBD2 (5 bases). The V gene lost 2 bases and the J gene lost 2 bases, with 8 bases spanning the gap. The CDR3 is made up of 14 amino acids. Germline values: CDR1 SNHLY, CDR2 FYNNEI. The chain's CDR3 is CASSERGITDTQYF. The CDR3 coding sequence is TGTGCCAGCAGTGAACGAGGGATCACAGATACGCAGTATTTT. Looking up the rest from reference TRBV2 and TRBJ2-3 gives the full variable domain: EPEVTQTPSHQVTQMGQEVILRCVPISNHLYFYWYRQILGQKVEFLVSFYNNEISEKSEIFDDQFSVERPDGSNFTLKIRSTKLEDSAMYFCASSERGITDTQYFGPGTRLTVL.